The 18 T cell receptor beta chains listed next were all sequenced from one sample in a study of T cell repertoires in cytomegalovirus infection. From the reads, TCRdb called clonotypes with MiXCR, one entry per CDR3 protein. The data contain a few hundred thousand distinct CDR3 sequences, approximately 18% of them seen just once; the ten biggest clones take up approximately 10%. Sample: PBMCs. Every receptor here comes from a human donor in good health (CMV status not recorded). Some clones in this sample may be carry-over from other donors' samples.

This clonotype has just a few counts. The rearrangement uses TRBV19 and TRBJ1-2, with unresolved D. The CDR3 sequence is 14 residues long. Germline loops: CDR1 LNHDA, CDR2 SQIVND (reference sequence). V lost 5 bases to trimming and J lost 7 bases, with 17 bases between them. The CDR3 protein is CASSAIRGSSGYTF. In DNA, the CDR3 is TGTGCCAGTAGTGCGATCCGGGGATCTTCTGGCTACACCTTC.

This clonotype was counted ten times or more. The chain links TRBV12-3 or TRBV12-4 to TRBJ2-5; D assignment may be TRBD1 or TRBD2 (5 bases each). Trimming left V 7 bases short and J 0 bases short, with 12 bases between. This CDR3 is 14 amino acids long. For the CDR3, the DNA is TGTGCCAGCAAGGGGAGATGGCACCAAGAGACCCAGTACTTC. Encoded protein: CASKGRWHQETQYF.

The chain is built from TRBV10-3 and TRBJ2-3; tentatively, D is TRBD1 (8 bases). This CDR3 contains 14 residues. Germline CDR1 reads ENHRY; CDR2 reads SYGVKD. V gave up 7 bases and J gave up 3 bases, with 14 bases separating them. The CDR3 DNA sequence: TGTGCCATCACCGGACAGGGAGGGACAGATACGCAGTATTTT. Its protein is CAITGQGGTDTQYF.

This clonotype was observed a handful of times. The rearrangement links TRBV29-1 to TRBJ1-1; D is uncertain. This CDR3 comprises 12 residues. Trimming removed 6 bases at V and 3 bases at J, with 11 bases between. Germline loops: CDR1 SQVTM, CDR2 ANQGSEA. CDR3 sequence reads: CSVGWVDTEAFF. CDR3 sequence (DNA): TGCAGCGTGGGATGGGTGGACACTGAAGCTTTCTTT.

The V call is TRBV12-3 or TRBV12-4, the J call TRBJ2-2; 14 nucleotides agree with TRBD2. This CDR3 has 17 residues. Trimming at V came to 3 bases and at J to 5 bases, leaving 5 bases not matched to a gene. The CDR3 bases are TGTGCCAGCAGTTTCTTGGGACTAGCGGGGGATACCGGGGAGCTGTTTTTT. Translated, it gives CASSFLGLAGDTGELFF.

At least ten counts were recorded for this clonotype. CDR3 residues: CSAIPGRSTDTQYF. Here the CDR3 DNA reads TGCAGTGCCATTCCGGGACGAAGCACAGATACGCAGTATTTT. The V gene is TRBV20-1, the J gene TRBJ2-3; either TRBD1 or TRBD2 may fit D (5 bases each). V lost 6 bases to trimming and J lost 0 bases, with 13 bases between them. CDR1 and CDR2 from the germline V gene are DFQATT and SNEGSKA (reference sequence). There are 14 residues in the CDR3.

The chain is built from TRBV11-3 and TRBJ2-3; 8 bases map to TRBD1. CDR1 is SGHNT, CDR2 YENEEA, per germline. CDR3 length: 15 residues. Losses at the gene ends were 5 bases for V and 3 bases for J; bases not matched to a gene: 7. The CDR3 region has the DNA TGTGCCAGCAGCACCGGACAGGGCGGGACAGATACGCAGTATTTT. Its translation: CASSTGQGGTDTQYF.

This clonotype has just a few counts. CDR3 in amino acids: CASTGGTGRETQYF. The CDR3 DNA reads as TGTGCCAGCACCGGTGGGACAGGGAGAGAGACCCAGTACTTC. This rearrangement joins TRBV2 to TRBJ2-5; 9 positions match TRBD1. There are 14 residues in the CDR3. In germline, CDR1 is SNHLY, CDR2 FYNNEI. Losses at the gene ends were 7 bases for V and 4 bases for J; bases not matched to a gene: 7.

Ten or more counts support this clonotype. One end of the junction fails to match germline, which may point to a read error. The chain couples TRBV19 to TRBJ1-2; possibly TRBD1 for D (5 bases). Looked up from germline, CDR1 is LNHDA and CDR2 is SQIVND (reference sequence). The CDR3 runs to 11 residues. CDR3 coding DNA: TGTGCCAGTAGTATAGGTTCGGGGGTTCGCTTC. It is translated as CASSIGSGVRF.

The CDR3 DNA reads TGCAGTGCTAGAGTTCCGGGAACACAGCCCCAGCATTTT. Protein: CSARVPGTQPQHF. This sequence joins TRBV20-1 and TRBJ1-5; no firm D call. Trimming took 1 base from V and 7 from J, leaving 11 bases between them. The length of the CDR3 is 13 residues. Germline assignment: CDR1 DFQATT and CDR2 SNEGSKA (reference sequence).

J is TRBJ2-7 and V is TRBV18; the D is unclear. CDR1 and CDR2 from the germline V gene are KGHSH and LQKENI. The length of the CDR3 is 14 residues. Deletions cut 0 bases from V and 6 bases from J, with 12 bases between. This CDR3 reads CASSPPSAASEQYF. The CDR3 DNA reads TGTGCCAGCTCACCACCGTCGGCAGCCAGCGAGCAGTACTTC. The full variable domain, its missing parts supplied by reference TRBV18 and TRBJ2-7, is NAGVMQNPRHLVRRRGQEARLRCSPMKGHSHVYWYRQLPEEGLKFMVYLQKENIIDESGMPKERFSAEFPKEGPSILRIQQVVRGDSAAYFCASSPPSAASEQYFGPGTRLTVT.

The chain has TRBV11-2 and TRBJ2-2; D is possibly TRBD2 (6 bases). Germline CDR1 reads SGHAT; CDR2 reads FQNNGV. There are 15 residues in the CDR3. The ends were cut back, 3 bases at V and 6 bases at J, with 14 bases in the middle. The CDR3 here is CASSFVLAVAGELFF. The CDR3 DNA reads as TGTGCCAGCAGCTTCGTACTAGCAGTGGCCGGGGAGCTGTTTTTT. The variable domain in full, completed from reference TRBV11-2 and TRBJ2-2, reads EAGVAQSPRYKIIEKRQSVAFWCNPISGHATLYWYQQILGQGPKLLIQFQNNGVVDDSQLPKDRFSAERLKGVDSTLKIQPAKLEDSAVYLCASSFVLAVAGELFFGEGSRLTVL.

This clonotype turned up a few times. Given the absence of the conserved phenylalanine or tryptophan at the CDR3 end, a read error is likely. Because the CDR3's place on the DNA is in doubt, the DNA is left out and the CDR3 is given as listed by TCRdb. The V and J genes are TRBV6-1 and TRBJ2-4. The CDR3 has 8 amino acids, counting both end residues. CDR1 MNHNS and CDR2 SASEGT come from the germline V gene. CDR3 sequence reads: CASSYLSM.

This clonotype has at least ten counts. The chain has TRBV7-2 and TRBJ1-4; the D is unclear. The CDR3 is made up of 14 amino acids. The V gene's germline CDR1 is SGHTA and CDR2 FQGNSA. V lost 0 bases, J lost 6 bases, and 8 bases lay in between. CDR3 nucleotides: TGTGCCAGCAGCTTAGCGTGGACGGATGAAAAACTGTTTTTT. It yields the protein CASSLAWTDEKLFF.

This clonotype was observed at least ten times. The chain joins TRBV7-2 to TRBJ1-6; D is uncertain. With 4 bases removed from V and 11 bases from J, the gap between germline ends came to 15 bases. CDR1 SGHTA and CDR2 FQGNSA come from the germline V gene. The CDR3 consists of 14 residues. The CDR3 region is CASSSLDRETPLHF. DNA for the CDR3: TGTGCCAGCAGCTCCCTTGATAGAGAGACACCCCTCCACTTT.

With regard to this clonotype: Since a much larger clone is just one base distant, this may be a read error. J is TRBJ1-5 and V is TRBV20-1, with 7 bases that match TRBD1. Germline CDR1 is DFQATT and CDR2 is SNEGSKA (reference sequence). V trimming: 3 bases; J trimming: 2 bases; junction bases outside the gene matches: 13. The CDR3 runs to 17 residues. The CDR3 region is CSASEAAGGRGNQPQHF. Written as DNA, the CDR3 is TGCAGTGCTAGTGAAGCGGCAGGGGGACGGGGCAATCAGCCCCAGCATTTT.

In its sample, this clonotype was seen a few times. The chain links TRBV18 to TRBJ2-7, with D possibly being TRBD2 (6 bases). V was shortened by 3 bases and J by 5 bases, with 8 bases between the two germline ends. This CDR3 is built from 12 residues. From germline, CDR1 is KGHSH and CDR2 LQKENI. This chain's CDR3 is CASSPRLDEQYF. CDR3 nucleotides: TGTGCCAGCTCACCGAGACTAGACGAGCAGTACTTC.

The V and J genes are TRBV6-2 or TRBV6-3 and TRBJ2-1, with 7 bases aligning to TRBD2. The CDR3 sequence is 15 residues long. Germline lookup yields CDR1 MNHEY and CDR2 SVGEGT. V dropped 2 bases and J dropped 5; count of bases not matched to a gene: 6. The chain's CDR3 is CASSYRGGGNNEQFF. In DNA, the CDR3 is TGTGCCAGCAGTTACCGTGGGGGAGGGAACAATGAGCAGTTCTTC.